This T cell receptor (beta chain) was sequenced during a study of T-cell memory formation after mild COVID-19. Study-wide results and caveats: Day 15 to 85 contracting clones showed balanced CD4/CD8; later expanders leaned CD4+.

This CDR3 has 13 residues. V lost 6 bases and J 5 bases, leaving 13 bases between the germline ends. TCR alpha and TCR beta cDNA libraries with sample barcodes and UMIs came from 5'RACE using constant-segment primers. MiXCR was run by TCRdb on the 5' RACE reads, yielding one entry per CDR3 protein. Here the sample spans about 400,000 distinct CDR3 sequences, about 25% being singletons. This clonotype was observed at least ten times. Its antigen is unknown. The clonotype originates from an adult woman who had mild COVID-19 (a few samples of this study predate the infection). Cell type and time point are not known. Specimen: PBMCs or a T cell subset sorted from them (not recorded which). The rearrangement uses TRBV12-3 or TRBV12-4 and TRBJ1-2, with a weak D call TRBD1 (5 bases). The CDR3 loop is CASSDDSRYGYTF. The CDR3 DNA sequence: TGTGCCAGCAGCGACGACAGTCGGTATGGCTACACCTTC.